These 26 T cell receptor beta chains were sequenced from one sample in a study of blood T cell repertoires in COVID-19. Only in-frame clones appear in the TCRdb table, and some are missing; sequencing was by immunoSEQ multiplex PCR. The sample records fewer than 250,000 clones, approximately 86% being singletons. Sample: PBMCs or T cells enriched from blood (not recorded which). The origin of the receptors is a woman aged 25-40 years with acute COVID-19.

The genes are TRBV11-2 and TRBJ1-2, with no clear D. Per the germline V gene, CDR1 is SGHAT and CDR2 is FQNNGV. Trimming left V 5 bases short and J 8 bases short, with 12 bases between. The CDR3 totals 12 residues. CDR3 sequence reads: CASSPRGAGYTF. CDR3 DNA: TGTGCCAGCAGCCCACGAGGCGCGGGCTACACCTTC.

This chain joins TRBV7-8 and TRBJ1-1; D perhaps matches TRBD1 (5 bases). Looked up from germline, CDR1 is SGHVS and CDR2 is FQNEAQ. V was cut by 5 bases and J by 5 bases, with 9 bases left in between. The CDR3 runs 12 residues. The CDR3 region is CASSPYRTEAFF. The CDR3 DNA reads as TGTGCCAGCAGCCCATACAGGACTGAAGCTTTCTTT. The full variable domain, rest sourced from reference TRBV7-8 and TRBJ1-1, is GAGVSQSPRYKVAKRGQDVALRCDPISGHVSLFWYQQALGQGPEFLTYFQNEAQLDKSGLPSDRFFAERPEGSVSTLKIQRTQQEDSAVYLCASSPYRTEAFFGQGTRLTVV.

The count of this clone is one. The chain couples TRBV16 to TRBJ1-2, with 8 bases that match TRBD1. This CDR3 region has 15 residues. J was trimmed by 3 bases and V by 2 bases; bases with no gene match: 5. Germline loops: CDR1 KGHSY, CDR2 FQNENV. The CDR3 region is CASSQETGVYYGYTF. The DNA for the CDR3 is TGTGCCAGCAGCCAAGAGACAGGGGTATACTATGGCTACACCTTC.

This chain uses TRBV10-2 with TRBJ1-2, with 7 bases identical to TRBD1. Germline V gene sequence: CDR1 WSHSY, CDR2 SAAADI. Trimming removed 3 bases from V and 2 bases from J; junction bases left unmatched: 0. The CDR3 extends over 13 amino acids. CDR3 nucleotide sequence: TGCGCCAGCAGTGACAGGGGGAACTATGGCTACACCTTC. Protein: CASSDRGNYGYTF.

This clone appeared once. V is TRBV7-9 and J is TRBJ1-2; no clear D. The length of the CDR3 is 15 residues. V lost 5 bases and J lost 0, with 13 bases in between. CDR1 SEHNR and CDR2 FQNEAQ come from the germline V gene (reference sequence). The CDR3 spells CASSLAYRANYGYTF. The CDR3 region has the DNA TGTGCCAGCAGCCTCGCTTACAGAGCTAACTATGGCTACACCTTC.

CDR3 nucleotides: TGTGCCTGGATGGACAGGGGAGGCCTCTATGGCTACACCTTC. Protein: CAWMDRGGLYGYTF. The chain recombines TRBV30 with TRBJ1-2; 9 bases line up with TRBD1. Trimming at V came to 4 bases and at J to 4 bases, leaving 7 bases not matched to a gene. The CDR3 consists of 14 residues. From germline, CDR1 is GTSNPN and CDR2 SVGIG (reference sequence). The entire variable domain, with the rest obtained from reference TRBV30 and TRBJ1-2, is as follows: SQTIHQWPATLVQPVGSPLSLECTVEGTSNPNLYWYRQAAGRGLQLLFYSVGIGQISSEVPQNLSASRPQDRQFILSSKKLLLSDSGFYLCAWMDRGGLYGYTFGSGTRLTVV.

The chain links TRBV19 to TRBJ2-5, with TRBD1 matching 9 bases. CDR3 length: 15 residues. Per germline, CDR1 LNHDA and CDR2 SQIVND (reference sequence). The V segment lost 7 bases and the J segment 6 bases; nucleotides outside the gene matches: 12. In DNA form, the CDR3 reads TGTGCCAGTACATCACCGGGACAGGGAGTACAGACCCAGTACTTC. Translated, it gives CASTSPGQGVQTQYF.

The DNA for the CDR3 is TGTGCCAGCAGCCTAGCGGGTGGGGAGGATACGCAGTATTTT. This codes for CASSLAGGEDTQYF. The chain is built from TRBV11-3 and TRBJ2-3; TRBD2 aligns across 8 bases. The CDR3 is 14 residues long. Germline CDR1 and CDR2: SGHNT and YENEEA. After removal of 5 bases from V and 6 bases from J, the junction contained 7 bases not matched to a gene.

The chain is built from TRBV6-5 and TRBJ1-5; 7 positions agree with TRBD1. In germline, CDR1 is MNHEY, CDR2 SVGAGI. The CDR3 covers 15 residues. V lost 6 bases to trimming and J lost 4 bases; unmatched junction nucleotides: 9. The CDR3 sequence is CASSLSGQNNQPQHF. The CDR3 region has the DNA TGTGCCAGCAGCCTCTCGGGACAGAATAATCAGCCCCAGCATTTT.

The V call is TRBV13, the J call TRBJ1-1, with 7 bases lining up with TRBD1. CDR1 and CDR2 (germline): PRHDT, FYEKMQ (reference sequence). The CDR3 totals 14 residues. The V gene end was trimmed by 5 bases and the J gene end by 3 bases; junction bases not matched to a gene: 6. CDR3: CASSTFRGDTEAFF. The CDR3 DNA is TGTGCCAGCAGCACTTTCAGGGGGGACACTGAAGCTTTCTTT. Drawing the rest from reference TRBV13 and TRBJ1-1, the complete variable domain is AAGVIQSPRHLIKEKRETATLKCYPIPRHDTVYWYQQGPGQDPQFLISFYEKMQSDKGSIPDRFSAQQFSDYHSELNMSSLELGDSALYFCASSTFRGDTEAFFGQGTRLTVV.

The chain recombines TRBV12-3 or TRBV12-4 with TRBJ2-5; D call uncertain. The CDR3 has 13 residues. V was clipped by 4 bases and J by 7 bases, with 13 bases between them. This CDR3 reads CASSSTRDGTQYF. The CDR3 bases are TGTGCCAGCAGTTCTACGAGAGATGGGACCCAGTACTTC.

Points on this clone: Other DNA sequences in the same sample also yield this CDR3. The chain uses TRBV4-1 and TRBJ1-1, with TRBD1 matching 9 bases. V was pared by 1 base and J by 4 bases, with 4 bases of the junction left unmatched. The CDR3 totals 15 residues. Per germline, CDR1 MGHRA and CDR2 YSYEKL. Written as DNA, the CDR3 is TGCGCCAGCAGCCAAGTTTCGGGACAGGGCACTGAAGCTTTCTTT. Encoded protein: CASSQVSGQGTEAFF.

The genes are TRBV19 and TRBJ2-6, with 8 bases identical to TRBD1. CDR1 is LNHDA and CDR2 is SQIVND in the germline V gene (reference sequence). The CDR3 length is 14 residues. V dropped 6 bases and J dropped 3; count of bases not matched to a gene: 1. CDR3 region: CASRGTGGANVLTF. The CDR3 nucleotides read TGTGCCAGTAGGGGGACAGGTGGGGCCAACGTCCTGACTTTC.

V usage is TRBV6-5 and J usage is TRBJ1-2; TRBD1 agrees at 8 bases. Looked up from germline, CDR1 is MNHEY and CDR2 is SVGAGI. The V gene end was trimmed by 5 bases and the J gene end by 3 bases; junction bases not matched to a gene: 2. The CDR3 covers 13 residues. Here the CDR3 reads CASSPGGDYGYTF. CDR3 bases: TGTGCCAGCAGTCCAGGGGGCGACTATGGCTACACCTTC.

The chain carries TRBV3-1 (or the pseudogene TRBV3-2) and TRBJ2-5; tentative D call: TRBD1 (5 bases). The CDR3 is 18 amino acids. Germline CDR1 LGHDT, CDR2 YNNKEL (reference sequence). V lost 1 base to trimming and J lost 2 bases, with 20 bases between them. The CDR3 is CASSQAAIRVRNQETQYF. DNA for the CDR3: TGTGCCAGCAGCCAAGCAGCCATCAGGGTGCGGAATCAAGAGACCCAGTACTTC.

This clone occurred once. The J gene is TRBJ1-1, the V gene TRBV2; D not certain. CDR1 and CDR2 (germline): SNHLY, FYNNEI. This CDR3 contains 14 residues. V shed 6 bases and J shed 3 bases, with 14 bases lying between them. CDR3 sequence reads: CASSSPRFHTEAFF. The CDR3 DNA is TGTGCCAGCAGCTCGCCCCGGTTTCACACTGAAGCTTTCTTT.

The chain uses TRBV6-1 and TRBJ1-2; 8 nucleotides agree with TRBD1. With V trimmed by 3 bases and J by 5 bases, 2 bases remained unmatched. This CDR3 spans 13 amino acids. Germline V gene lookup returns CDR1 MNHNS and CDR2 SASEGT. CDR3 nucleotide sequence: TGTGCCAGCAGTGAGGGACAGGAATATGGCTACACCTTC. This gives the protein CASSEGQEYGYTF.

The CDR3 DNA follows: TGTGCCAGCAGCCGACGAACTCCAGGGGGTACTGGCTACACCTTC. Its protein product is CASSRRTPGGTGYTF. The V and J genes are TRBV7-8 and TRBJ1-2, with TRBD1 identical over 7 bases. The V segment lost 5 bases and the J segment 7 bases; nucleotides outside the gene matches: 13. CDR1 is SGHVS, CDR2 FQNEAQ, per germline. This CDR3 spans 15 amino acids.

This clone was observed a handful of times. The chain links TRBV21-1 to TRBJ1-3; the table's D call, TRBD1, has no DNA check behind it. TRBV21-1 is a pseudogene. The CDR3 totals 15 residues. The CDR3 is CASSKSKHSGNTIYF. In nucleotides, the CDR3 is TGTGCCAGCAGCAAAAGTAAACACTCTGGAAACACCATATATTTT.

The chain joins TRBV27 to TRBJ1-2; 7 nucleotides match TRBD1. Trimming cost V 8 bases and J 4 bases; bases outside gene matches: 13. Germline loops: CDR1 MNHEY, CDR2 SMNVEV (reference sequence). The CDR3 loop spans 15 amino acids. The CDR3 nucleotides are TGTGCCAGCCGGTTTTTTGACAGGGACGGCTATGGCTACACCTTC. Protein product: CASRFFDRDGYGYTF.

CDR3 sequence: CASSLEGEGVIYNSPLHF. The CDR3 bases are TGTGCCAGCAGCTTGGAGGGAGAAGGGGTGATCTATAATTCACCCCTCCACTTT. This chain links TRBV7-9 with TRBJ1-6; perhaps TRBD1 as D (5 bases). The V end was cut by 3 bases, the J end by 3 bases, with 18 bases between. Germline values: CDR1 SEHNR, CDR2 FQNEAQ (reference sequence). The CDR3 has 18 amino acids.

The CDR3 coding sequence is TGTGCCAGCAGTTACTCCCCGGGACTAGCGGGGGCCGGGGAGCTGTTTTTT. Its translation: CASSYSPGLAGAGELFF. This rearrangement joins TRBV6-2 or TRBV6-3 to TRBJ2-2; 14 bases agree with TRBD2. The CDR3 is made up of 17 amino acids. CDR1 and CDR2 from the germline V gene are MNHEY and SVGEGT. Trimming removed 0 bases from V and 6 bases from J; junction bases left unmatched: 3.

CDR3 protein: CASSLDRRSGEAFF. DNA for the CDR3: TGTGCCAGCAGCTTGGACAGACGCTCCGGTGAAGCTTTCTTT. The chain is built from TRBV5-4 and TRBJ1-1; D uncertain. Germline lookup yields CDR1 SGHNT and CDR2 YYREEE (reference sequence). CDR3 length equals 14 residues. Trimming removed 0 bases at V and 7 bases at J, with 13 bases between.

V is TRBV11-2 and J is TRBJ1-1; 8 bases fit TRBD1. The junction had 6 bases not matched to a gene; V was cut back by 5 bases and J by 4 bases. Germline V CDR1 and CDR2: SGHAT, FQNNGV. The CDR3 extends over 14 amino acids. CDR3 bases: TGTGCCAGCAGCACCTCAGGGGGCGGCACTGAAGCTTTCTTT. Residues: CASSTSGGGTEAFF.

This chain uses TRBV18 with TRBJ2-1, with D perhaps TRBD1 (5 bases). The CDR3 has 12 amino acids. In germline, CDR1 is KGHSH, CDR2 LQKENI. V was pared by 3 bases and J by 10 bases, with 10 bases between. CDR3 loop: CASSPGRPEQFF. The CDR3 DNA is TGTGCCAGCTCACCGGGGCGCCCCGAGCAGTTCTTC.

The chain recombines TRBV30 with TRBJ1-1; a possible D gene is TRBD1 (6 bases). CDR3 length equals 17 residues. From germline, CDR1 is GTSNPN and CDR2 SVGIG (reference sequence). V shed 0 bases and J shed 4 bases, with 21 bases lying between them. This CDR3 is CAWSVSGQGFGGTEAFF. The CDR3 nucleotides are TGTGCCTGGAGTGTAAGTGGTCAGGGGTTCGGAGGCACTGAAGCTTTCTTT.